A single sample gave rise to the 18 T cell receptor beta chains below, sequenced in a study of T cells in Graves' hyperthyroidism and ophthalmopathy. The CDR3 regions of TCR beta were amplified from RNA transcripts. The HTBI primer set drove a first-round RT-PCR of the TCR CDR3. TCRdb recomputed calls from the multiplex PCR reads with MiXCR, one row per CDR3 protein. The table records some 580,000 distinct CDR3 sequences, approximately 16% of them present only once. Sequencing was done on a sample of blood. The receptor set was obtained from a woman in her forties with Graves' ophthalmopathy.

The CDR3 DNA reads as TGTGCCAGCAGGACCCTCAACACCGGGGAGCTGTTTTTT. Encoded protein: CASRTLNTGELFF. The chain couples TRBV7-8 to TRBJ2-2, with unresolved D. Germline CDR1 reads SGHVS; CDR2 reads FQNEAQ. The CDR3 has 13 residues. Trimming took 6 bases from V and 2 from J, leaving 7 bases between them.

The chain links TRBV20-1 to TRBJ1-1, with a tentative D call TRBD1 (5 bases). CDR3 length: 13 amino acids. From germline, CDR1 is DFQATT and CDR2 SNEGSKA (reference sequence). The CDR3 coding sequence is TGCAGCCGAGCCGGGACGGGGAACACTGAAGCTTTCTTT. Translating gives CSRAGTGNTEAFF.

This clonotype came up many times. The chain links TRBV2 to TRBJ1-5; D is unclear. The V end lost 7 bases, the J end lost 0 bases, and 16 bases lay between the germline ends. This CDR3 region has 16 residues. The V gene's germline CDR1 is SNHLY and CDR2 FYNNEI. The CDR3 DNA is TGTGCCAGCACTCAAGGCACAAGTTATAGCAATCAGCCCCAGCATTTT. This encodes CASTQGTSYSNQPQHF.

Only a few counts were recorded for this clonotype. J is TRBJ2-1 and V is TRBV7-9, with 11 bases lining up with TRBD2. Germline CDR1 reads SEHNR; CDR2 reads FQNEAQ (reference sequence). V lost 6 bases, J lost 10 bases, and 8 bases stayed unmatched. The CDR3 runs to 14 residues. For the CDR3, the DNA is TGTGCCAGCAGGAAATTAGCGGGAGGGGGGGAGCAGTTCTTC. Its translation: CASRKLAGGGEQFF.

Worth noting for this clonotype: This could be a read error, since a much larger clone is one nucleotide away. The genes are TRBV5-1 and TRBJ2-7; D possibly corresponds to TRBD2 (5 bases). Germline V CDR1 and CDR2: SGHRS, YFSETQ. The CDR3 contains 15 residues. Trimming stripped 0 bases from V and 7 bases from J, with 17 bases between. CDR3 in DNA: TGCGCCAGCAGCTTGGGAGCGCCTATCGGGGTTGAGCAGTACTTC. This translates into CASSLGAPIGVEQYF.

This clonotype was picked up a small number of times. This chain uses TRBV30 with TRBJ2-1; TRBD2 might be the D (6 bases). Germline V gene lookup returns CDR1 GTSNPN and CDR2 SVGIG (reference sequence). The V end lost 2 bases, the J end lost 2 bases, and 13 bases lay between the germline ends. This CDR3 region has 15 residues. DNA for the CDR3: TGTGCCTGGAGTCCCGCGGGGCTCACCTACAATGAGCAGTTCTTC. Translated, it gives CAWSPAGLTYNEQFF. Full variable domain (remainder filled in from reference TRBV30 and TRBJ2-1): SQTIHQWPATLVQPVGSPLSLECTVEGTSNPNLYWYRQAAGRGLQLLFYSVGIGQISSEVPQNLSASRPQDRQFILSSKKLLLSDSGFYLCAWSPAGLTYNEQFFGPGTRLTVL.

The chain carries TRBV18 and TRBJ1-1; 7 bases fit TRBD1. The J segment lost 7 bases and the V segment lost 5 bases, leaving 16 bases of the junction unmatched. Looked up from germline, CDR1 is KGHSH and CDR2 is LQKENI. The CDR3 loop spans 16 amino acids. CDR3 in amino acids: CASSSDGRTGQYEAFF. CDR3 DNA sequence: TGTGCCAGCTCATCAGACGGACGGACAGGCCAGTATGAAGCTTTCTTT.

V usage is TRBV11-2 and J usage is TRBJ1-6, with D perhaps matching TRBD1 (5 bases). Between the trimmed V and J ends, which lost 5 bases and 6 bases, there was a span of 17 bases. The germline V gene encodes CDR1 SGHAT and CDR2 FQNNGV. This CDR3 contains 16 residues. The CDR3 nucleotides are TGTGCCAGCAGCGAAAACGATCCGGGGGTTAATTCACCCCTCCACTTT. Protein: CASSENDPGVNSPLHF.

This clonotype was observed many times. This sequence joins TRBV27 and TRBJ1-1; D might be TRBD1 (5 bases). The CDR3 extends over 17 amino acids. Germline loops: CDR1 MNHEY, CDR2 SMNVEV (reference sequence). V lost 6 bases, J lost 1 base, and 21 bases lay in between. In DNA, the CDR3 is TGTGCCAGCAGGAAGTGGTCTCGGGGGTTCTCGAACACTGAAGCTTTCTTT. This codes for CASRKWSRGFSNTEAFF.

The sample holds many counts of this clonotype. V gene TRBV3-1 combines with J gene TRBJ1-1, with D maybe TRBD1 (6 bases). The V and J ends lost 1 base and 0 bases respectively, with 12 bases between them. The CDR3 has 16 residues. Germline V lookup: CDR1 LGHDT, CDR2 YNNKEL (reference sequence). The CDR3 spells CASSQGVGGLNTEAFF. DNA of the CDR3: TGTGCCAGCAGCCAAGGGGTAGGGGGGTTGAACACTGAAGCTTTCTTT.

The gene calls are TRBV12-3 or TRBV12-4 and TRBJ2-2; possibly TRBD2 for D (6 bases). The CDR3 is 15 amino acids. V was pared by 5 bases and J by 4 bases, with 14 bases between. CDR3 bases: TGTGCCAGCAGTCCGCGGAGGGGAGGCACCGGGGAGCTGTTTTTT. Encoded protein: CASSPRRGGTGELFF.

The V gene is TRBV7-9, the J gene TRBJ2-3; D is undetermined. The germline CDR1 and CDR2 sequences are SEHNR and FQNEAQ (reference sequence). V lost 1 base and J lost 6, with 14 bases in between. The CDR3 is made up of 15 amino acids. DNA of the CDR3: TGTGCCAGCAGCTTAGGCCCCTCGGGTCGTGATACGCAGTATTTT. It encodes CASSLGPSGRDTQYF. Using reference TRBV7-9 and TRBJ2-3 for the parts outside the CDR3, the full variable domain is DTGVSQNPRHKITKRGQNVTFRCDPISEHNRLYWYRQTLGQGPEFLTYFQNEAQLEKSRLLSDRFSAERPKGSFSTLEIQRTEQGDSAMYLCASSLGPSGRDTQYFGPGTRLTVL.

Many counts were recorded for this clonotype. The chain is built from TRBV11-2 and TRBJ2-5, with D tentatively TRBD1 or TRBD2 (5 bases each). The V gene lost 6 bases and the J gene lost 5 bases, with 13 bases spanning the gap. The CDR3 consists of 13 residues. The germline CDR1 and CDR2 sequences are SGHAT and FQNNGV. The CDR3 nucleotides read TGTGCCAGCAGTCTGGGGGTGTTTGAGACCCAGTACTTC. Residues: CASSLGVFETQYF.

This clonotype was found many times. The rearrangement uses TRBV3-1 and TRBJ2-1; 14 bases line up with TRBD2. Germline V gene data show CDR1 as LGHDT and CDR2 as YNNKEL (reference sequence). This CDR3 is 15 amino acids long. Losses at the gene ends were 5 bases for V and 7 bases for J; bases not matched to a gene: 4. The CDR3: CASSTRLAGGNEQFF. As DNA, the CDR3 is TGTGCCAGCAGCACCCGACTAGCGGGGGGGAATGAGCAGTTCTTC.

The chain couples TRBV9 to TRBJ1-1; D may be TRBD1 (5 bases). CDR3 length: 14 residues. CDR1 and CDR2 from the germline V gene are SGDLS and YYNGEE. V was pared by 4 bases and J by 1 base, with 11 bases between. The DNA for the CDR3 is TGTGCCAGCAGCTCACGGGGGACGAACACTGAAGCTTTCTTT. The encoded protein is CASSSRGTNTEAFF. The complete variable domain, with remaining parts taken from reference TRBV9 and TRBJ1-1, reads DSGVTQTPKHLITATGQRVTLRCSPRSGDLSVYWYQQSLDQGLQFLIQYYNGEERAKGNILERFSAQQFPDLHSELNLSSLELGDSALYFCASSSRGTNTEAFFGQGTRLTVV.

The V gene is TRBV7-8, the J gene TRBJ2-7, with 7 bases that match TRBD1. Trimming at V came to 0 bases and at J to 3 bases, leaving 8 bases not matched to a gene. Germline V gives CDR1 SGHVS, CDR2 FQNEAQ. The CDR3 sequence is 16 residues long. CDR3 amino acids: CASSLASAPGGYEQYF. CDR3 coding DNA: TGTGCCAGCAGCTTAGCGTCTGCCCCAGGGGGCTACGAGCAGTACTTC.

The CDR3 protein is CAISESGGLAKNIQYF. CDR3 bases: TGTGCCATCAGTGAGTCGGGGGGTCTCGCCAAAAACATTCAGTACTTC. This chain joins TRBV10-3 and TRBJ2-4; tentative D call: TRBD2 (6 bases). Trimming removed 0 bases from V and 1 base from J, with 10 bases in between. Germline values: CDR1 ENHRY, CDR2 SYGVKD. This CDR3 contains 16 residues.

This clonotype was picked up many times. The chain employs TRBV20-1 and TRBJ2-7; D may be TRBD1 (6 bases). V gave up 5 bases and J gave up 4 bases, with 12 bases separating them. Looked up from germline, CDR1 is DFQATT and CDR2 is SNEGSKA (reference sequence). The CDR3 contains 12 residues. The CDR3 here is CSARARGYEQYF. CDR3 DNA sequence: TGCAGTGCTCGTGCCAGGGGTTACGAGCAGTACTTC.